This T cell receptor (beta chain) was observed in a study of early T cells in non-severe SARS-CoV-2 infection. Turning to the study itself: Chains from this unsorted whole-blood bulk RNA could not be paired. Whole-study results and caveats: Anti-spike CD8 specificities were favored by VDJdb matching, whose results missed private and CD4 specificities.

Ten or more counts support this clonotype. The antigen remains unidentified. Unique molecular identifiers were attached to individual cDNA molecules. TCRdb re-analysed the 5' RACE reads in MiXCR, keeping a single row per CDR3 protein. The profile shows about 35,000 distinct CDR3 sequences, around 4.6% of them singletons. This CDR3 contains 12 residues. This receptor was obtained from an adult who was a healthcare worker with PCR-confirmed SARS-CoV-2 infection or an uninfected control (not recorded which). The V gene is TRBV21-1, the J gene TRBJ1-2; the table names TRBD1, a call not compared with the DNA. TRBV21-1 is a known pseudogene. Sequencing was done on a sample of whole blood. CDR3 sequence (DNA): TGTGCCAGCAGCACTACAGGGTATGGCTACACCTTC. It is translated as CASSTTGYGYTF.